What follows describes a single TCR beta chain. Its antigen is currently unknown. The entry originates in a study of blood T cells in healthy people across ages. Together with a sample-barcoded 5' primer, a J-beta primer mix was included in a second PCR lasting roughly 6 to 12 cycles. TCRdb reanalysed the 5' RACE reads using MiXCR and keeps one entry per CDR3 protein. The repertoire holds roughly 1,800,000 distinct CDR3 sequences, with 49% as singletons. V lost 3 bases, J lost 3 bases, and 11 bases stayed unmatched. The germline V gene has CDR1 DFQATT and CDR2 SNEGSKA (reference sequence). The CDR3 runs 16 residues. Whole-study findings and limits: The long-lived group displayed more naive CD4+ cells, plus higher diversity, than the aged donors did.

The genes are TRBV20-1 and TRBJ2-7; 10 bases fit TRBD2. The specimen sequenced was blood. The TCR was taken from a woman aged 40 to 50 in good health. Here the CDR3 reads CSARGGGASGGYEQYF. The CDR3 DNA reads TGCAGTGCTAGGGGAGGGGGTGCTAGCGGGGGCTACGAGCAGTACTTC.